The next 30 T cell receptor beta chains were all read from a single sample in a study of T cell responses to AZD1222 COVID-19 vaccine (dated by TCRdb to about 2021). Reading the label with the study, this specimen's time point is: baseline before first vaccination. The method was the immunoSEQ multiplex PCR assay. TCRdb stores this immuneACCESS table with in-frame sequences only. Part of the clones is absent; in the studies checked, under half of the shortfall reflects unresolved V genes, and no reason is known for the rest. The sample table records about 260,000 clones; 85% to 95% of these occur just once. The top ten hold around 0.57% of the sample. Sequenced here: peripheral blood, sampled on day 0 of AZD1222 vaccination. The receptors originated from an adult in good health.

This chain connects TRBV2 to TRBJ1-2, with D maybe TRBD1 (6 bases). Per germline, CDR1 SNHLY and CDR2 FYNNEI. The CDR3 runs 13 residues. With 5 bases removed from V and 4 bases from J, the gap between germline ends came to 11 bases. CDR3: CASSSQGTYGYTF. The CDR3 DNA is TGTGCCAGCAGTTCACAGGGAACCTATGGCTACACCTTC.

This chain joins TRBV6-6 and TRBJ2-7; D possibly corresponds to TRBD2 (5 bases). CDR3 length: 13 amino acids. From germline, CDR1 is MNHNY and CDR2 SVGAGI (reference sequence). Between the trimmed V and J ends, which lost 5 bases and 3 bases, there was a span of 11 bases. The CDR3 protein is CASSRGPNYEQYF. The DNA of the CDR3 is TGTGCCAGCAGTCGGGGTCCTAACTACGAGCAGTACTTC.

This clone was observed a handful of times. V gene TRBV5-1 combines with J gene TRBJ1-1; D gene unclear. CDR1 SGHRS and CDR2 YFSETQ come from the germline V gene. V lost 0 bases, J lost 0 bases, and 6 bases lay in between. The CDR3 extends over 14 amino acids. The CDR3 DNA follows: TGCGCCAGCAGCTTGGGGCGGGTGAACACTGAAGCTTTCTTT. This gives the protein CASSLGRVNTEAFF.

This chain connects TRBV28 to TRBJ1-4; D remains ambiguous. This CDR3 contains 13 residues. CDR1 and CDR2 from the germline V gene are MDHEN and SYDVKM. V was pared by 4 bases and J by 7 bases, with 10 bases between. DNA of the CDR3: TGTGCCAGCAGTTCCGGGCAAACTGAAAAACTGTTTTTT. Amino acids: CASSSGQTEKLFF.

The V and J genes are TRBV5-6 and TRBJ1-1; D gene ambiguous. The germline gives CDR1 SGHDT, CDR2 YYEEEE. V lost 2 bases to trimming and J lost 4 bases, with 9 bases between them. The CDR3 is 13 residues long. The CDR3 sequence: CASSLGQFTEAFF. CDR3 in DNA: TGTGCCAGCAGCTTAGGTCAGTTCACTGAAGCTTTCTTT.

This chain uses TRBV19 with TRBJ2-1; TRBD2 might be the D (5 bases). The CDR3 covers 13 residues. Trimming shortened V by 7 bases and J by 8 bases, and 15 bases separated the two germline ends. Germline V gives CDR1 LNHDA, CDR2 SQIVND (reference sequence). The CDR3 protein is CASKSSGLHEQFF. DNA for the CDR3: TGTGCCAGTAAGTCAAGCGGCCTGCATGAGCAGTTCTTC.

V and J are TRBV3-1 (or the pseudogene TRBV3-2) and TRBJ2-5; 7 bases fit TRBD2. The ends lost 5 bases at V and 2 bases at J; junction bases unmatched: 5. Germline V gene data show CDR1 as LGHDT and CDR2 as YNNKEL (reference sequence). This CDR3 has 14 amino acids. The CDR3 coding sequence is TGTGCCAGCAGCTCGACTAGCCGACAAGAGACCCAGTACTTC. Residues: CASSSTSRQETQYF.

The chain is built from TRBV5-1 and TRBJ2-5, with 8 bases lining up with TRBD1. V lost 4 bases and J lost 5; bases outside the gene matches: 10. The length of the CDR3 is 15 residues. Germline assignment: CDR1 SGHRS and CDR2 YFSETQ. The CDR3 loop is CASSLWTGRTETQYF. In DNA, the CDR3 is TGCGCCAGCAGCCTTTGGACAGGGCGGACGGAGACCCAGTACTTC.

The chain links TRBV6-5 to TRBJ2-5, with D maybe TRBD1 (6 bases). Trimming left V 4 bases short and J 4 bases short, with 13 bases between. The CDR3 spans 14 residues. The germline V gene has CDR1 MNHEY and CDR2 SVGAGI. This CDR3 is CASSSGQSPETQYF. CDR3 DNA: TGTGCCAGCAGTTCGGGACAAAGCCCAGAGACCCAGTACTTC.

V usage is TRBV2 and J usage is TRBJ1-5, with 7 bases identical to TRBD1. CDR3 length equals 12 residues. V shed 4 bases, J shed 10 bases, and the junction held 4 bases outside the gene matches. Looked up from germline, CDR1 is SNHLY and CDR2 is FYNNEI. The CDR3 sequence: CASSADREPQHF. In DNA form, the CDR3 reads TGTGCCAGCAGTGCCGACAGGGAACCCCAGCATTTT. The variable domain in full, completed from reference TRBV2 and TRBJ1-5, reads EPEVTQTPSHQVTQMGQEVILRCVPISNHLYFYWYRQILGQKVEFLVSFYNNEISEKSEIFDDQFSVERPDGSNFTLKIRSTKLEDSAMYFCASSADREPQHFGDGTRLSIL.

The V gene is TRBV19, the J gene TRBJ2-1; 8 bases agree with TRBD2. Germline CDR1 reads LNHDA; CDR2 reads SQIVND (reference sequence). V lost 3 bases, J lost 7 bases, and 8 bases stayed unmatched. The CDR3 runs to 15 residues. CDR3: CASSMGPGLGNEQFF. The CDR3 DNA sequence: TGTGCCAGTAGTATGGGTCCGGGACTAGGGAATGAGCAGTTCTTC.

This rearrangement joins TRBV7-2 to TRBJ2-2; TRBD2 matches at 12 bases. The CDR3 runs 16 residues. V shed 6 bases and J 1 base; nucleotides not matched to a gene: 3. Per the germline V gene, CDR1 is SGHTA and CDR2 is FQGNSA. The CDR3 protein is CASRLAGGVNTGELFF. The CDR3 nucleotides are TGTGCCAGCAGACTAGCGGGAGGAGTGAACACCGGGGAGCTGTTTTTT.

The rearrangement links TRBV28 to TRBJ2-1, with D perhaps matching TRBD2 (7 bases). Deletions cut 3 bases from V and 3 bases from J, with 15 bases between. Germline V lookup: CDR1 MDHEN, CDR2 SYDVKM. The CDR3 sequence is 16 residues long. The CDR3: CASSFSGGGRYNEQFF. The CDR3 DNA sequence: TGTGCCAGCAGTTTTTCTGGCGGGGGCCGCTACAATGAGCAGTTCTTC. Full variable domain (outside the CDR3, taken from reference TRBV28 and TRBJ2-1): DVKVTQSSRYLVKRTGEKVFLECVQDMDHENMFWYRQDPGLGLRLIYFSYDVKMKEKGDIPEGYSVSREKKERFSLILESASTNQTSMYLCASSFSGGGRYNEQFFGPGTRLTVL.

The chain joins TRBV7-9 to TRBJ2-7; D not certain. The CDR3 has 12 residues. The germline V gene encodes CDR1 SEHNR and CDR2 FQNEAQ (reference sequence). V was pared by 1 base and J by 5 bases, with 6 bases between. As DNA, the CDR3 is TGTGCCAGCAGCTTAGTTGCCGACGAGCAGTACTTC. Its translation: CASSLVADEQYF.

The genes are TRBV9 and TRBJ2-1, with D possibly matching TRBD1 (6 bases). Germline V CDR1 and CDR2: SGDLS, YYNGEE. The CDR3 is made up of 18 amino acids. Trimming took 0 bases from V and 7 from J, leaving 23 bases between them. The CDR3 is CASSVEQGRGLFRNEQFF. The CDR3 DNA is TGTGCCAGCAGCGTAGAACAGGGACGAGGGCTTTTTCGGAATGAGCAGTTCTTC.

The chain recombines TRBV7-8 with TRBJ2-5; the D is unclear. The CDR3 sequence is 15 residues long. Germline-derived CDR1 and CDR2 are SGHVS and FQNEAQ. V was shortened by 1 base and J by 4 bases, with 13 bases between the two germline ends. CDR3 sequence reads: CASSLGSMWAETQYF. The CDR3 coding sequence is TGTGCCAGCAGCTTAGGGAGCATGTGGGCAGAGACCCAGTACTTC. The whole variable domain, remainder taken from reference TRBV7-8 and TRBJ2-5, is GAGVSQSPRYKVAKRGQDVALRCDPISGHVSLFWYQQALGQGPEFLTYFQNEAQLDKSGLPSDRFFAERPEGSVSTLKIQRTQQEDSAVYLCASSLGSMWAETQYFGPGTRLLVL.

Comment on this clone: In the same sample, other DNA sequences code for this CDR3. CDR3 nucleotide sequence: TGTGCCAGCAGCCGTTATCAGCCCCAGCATTTT. Its protein product is CASSRYQPQHF. The chain uses TRBV28 and TRBJ1-5; the D is unclear. Germline values: CDR1 MDHEN, CDR2 SYDVKM. V gave up 6 bases and J gave up 5 bases, with 5 bases separating them. This CDR3 is 11 amino acids long.

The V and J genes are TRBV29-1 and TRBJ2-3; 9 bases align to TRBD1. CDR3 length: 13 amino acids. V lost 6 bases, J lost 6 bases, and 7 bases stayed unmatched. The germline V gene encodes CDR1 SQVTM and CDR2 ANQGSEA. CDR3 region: CSVDRGPPDTQYF. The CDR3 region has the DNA TGCAGCGTGGACAGGGGCCCGCCGGATACGCAGTATTTT.

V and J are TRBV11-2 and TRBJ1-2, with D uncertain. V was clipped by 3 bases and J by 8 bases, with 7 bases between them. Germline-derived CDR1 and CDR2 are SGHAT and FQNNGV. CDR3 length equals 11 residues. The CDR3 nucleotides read TGTGCCAGCAGCTTGATGGTCGGCTACACCTTC. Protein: CASSLMVGYTF. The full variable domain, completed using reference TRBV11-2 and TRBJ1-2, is EAGVAQSPRYKIIEKRQSVAFWCNPISGHATLYWYQQILGQGPKLLIQFQNNGVVDDSQLPKDRFSAERLKGVDSTLKIQPAKLEDSAVYLCASSLMVGYTFGSGTRLTVV.

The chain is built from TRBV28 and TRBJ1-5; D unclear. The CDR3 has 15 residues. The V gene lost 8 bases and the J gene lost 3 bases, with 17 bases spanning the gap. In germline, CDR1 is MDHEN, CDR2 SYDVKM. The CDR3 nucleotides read TGTGCCAGCGTATCGCCGGGATCCTTCAATCAGCCCCAGCATTTT. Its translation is CASVSPGSFNQPQHF. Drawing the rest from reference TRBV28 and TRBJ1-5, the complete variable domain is DVKVTQSSRYLVKRTGEKVFLECVQDMDHENMFWYRQDPGLGLRLIYFSYDVKMKEKGDIPEGYSVSREKKERFSLILESASTNQTSMYLCASVSPGSFNQPQHFGDGTRLSIL.

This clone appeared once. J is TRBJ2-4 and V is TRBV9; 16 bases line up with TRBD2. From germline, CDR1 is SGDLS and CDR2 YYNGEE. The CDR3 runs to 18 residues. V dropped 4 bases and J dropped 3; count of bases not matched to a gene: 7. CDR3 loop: CASSPSGTSGGVKNIQYF. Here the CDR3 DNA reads TGTGCCAGCAGCCCCTCAGGGACTAGCGGGGGGGTCAAAAACATTCAGTACTTC.

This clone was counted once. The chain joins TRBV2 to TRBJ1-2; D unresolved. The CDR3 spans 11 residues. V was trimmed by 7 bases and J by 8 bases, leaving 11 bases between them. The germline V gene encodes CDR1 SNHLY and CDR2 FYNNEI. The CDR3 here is CASTARGGYTF. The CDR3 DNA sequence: TGTGCCAGCACCGCACGGGGAGGCTACACCTTC.

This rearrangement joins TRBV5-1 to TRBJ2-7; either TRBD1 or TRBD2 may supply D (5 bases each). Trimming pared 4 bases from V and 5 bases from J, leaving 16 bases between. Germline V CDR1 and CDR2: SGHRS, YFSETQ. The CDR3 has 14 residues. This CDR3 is CASSPGTSSNEQYF. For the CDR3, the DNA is TGCGCCAGCAGCCCCGGGACCTCATCCAACGAGCAGTACTTC.

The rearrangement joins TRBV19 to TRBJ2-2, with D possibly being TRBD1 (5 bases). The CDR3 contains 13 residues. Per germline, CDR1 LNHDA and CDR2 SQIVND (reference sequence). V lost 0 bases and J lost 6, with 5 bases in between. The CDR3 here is CASSIEGAGELFF. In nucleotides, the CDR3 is TGTGCCAGTAGTATAGAAGGGGCCGGGGAGCTGTTTTTT. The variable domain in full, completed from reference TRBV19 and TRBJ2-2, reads DGGITQSPKYLFRKEGQNVTLSCEQNLNHDAMYWYRQDPGQGLRLIYYSQIVNDFQKGDIAEGYSVSREKKESFPLTVTSAQKNPTAFYLCASSIEGAGELFFGEGSRLTVL.

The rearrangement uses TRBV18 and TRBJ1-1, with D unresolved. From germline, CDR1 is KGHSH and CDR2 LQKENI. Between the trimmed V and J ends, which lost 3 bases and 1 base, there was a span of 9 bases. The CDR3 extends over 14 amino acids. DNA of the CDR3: TGTGCCAGCTCACCGATAAATGGGAACACTGAAGCTTTCTTT. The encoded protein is CASSPINGNTEAFF.

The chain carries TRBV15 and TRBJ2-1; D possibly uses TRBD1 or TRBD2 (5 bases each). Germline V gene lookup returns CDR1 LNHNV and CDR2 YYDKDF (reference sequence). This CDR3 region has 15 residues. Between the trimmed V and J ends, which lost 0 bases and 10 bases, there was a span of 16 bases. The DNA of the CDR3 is TGTGCCACCAGCAGAGATGGGGGTAGTGGTCGAGAGCAGTTCTTC. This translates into CATSRDGGSGREQFF.

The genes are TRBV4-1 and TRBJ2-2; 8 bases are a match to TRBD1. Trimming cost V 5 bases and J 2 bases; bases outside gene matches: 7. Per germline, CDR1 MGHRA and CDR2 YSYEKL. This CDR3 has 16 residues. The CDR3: CASSNDRGLNTGELFF. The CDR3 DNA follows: TGCGCCAGCAGCAACGACAGGGGCCTAAACACCGGGGAGCTGTTTTTT.

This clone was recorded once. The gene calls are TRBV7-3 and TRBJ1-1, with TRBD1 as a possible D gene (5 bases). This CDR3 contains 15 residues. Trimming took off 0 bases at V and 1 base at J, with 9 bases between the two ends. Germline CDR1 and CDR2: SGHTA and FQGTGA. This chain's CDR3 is CASSLTPGWNTEAFF. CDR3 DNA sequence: TGTGCCAGCAGCTTAACCCCAGGGTGGAACACTGAAGCTTTCTTT. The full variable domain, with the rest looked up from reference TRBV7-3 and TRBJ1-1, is GAGVSQTPSNKVTEKGKYVELRCDPISGHTALYWYRQSLGQGPEFLIYFQGTGAADDSGLPNDRFFAVRPEGSVSTLKIQRTERGDSAVYLCASSLTPGWNTEAFFGQGTRLTVV.

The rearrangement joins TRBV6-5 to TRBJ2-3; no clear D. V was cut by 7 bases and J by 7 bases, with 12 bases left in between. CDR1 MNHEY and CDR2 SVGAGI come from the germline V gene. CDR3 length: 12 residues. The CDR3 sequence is CASKGSPYTQYF. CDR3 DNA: TGTGCCAGCAAGGGCTCACCCTATACGCAGTATTTT.

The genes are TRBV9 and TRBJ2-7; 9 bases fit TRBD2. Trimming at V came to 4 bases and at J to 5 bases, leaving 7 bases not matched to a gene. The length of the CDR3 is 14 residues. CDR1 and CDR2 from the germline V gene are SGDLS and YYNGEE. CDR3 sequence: CASSTLREGNEQYF. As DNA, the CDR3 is TGTGCCAGCAGCACTTTGCGGGAGGGCAACGAGCAGTACTTC.